This passage covers 24 T cell receptor beta chains from one sample sequenced in a study of cytomegalovirus exposure and HLA in healthy donors. A multiplex PCR was run with 60 Vbeta primers and 13 Jbeta primers. Using immunoSEQ multiplex PCR, the repertoire was profiled, and TCRdb retains in-frame clones only, with some absent. The sample includes over 150,000 clones, approximately 84% of them seen just once. The source material was PBMCs. These TCRs come from a man younger than 30 in good health and CMV-seronegative.

There are a few counts of this clone. Other DNA sequences of this sample code for an identical CDR3. The chain couples TRBV4-3 to TRBJ1-1, with D unresolved. V gave up 0 bases and J gave up 1 base, with 6 bases separating them. Germline CDR1 and CDR2: LGHNA and YSLEER. The CDR3 runs 14 residues. The chain's CDR3 is CASSQDRGNTEAFF. The CDR3 nucleotides read TGCGCCAGCAGCCAAGATCGAGGGAACACTGAAGCTTTCTTT.

The rearrangement joins TRBV27 to TRBJ2-1; D perhaps matches TRBD1 (5 bases). The ends were cut back, 0 bases at V and 8 bases at J, with 17 bases in the middle. The CDR3 is 16 amino acids. Germline V gene lookup returns CDR1 MNHEY and CDR2 SMNVEV (reference sequence). The CDR3 loop reads CASSLSPPGIKYEQFF. In nucleotides, the CDR3 is TGTGCCAGCAGTTTATCACCACCAGGGATAAAATATGAGCAGTTCTTC.

CDR3 nucleotide sequence: TGTGCCAGCAGCTTATGGGTAGCGGGAGGACCCGAGACCCAGTACTTC. Its protein is CASSLWVAGGPETQYF. The chain couples TRBV7-9 to TRBJ2-5, with TRBD2 matching 10 bases. The CDR3 has 16 residues. V gave up 2 bases and J gave up 5 bases; unmatched junction bases: 8. Germline V gene data show CDR1 as SEHNR and CDR2 as FQNEAQ (reference sequence).

This clone was recorded only once. This chain connects TRBV19 to TRBJ1-5, with 11 bases identical to TRBD1. In germline, CDR1 is LNHDA, CDR2 SQIVND (reference sequence). Trimming took 2 bases from V and 6 from J; bases not matched to a gene: 6. CDR3 length: 16 amino acids. CDR3 nucleotide sequence: TGTGCCAGTAGTATACTCGGGACAGGGGGATTTCAGCCCCAGCATTTT. Translation: CASSILGTGGFQPQHF.

This chain links TRBV9 with TRBJ2-3; 14 positions agree with TRBD2. With V trimmed by 3 bases and J by 4 bases, 4 bases remained unmatched. From germline, CDR1 is SGDLS and CDR2 YYNGEE. The CDR3 is 16 residues long. For the CDR3, the DNA is TGTGCCAGCAGCGCCGGACTAGCGGGAGGAGCAGATACGCAGTATTTT. Amino acids: CASSAGLAGGADTQYF.

This chain joins TRBV7-8 and TRBJ2-3, with 7 nucleotides matching TRBD1. V dropped 5 bases and J dropped 1; count of bases not matched to a gene: 3. The CDR3 runs 14 residues. The germline V gene has CDR1 SGHVS and CDR2 FQNEAQ. The CDR3: CASSRDRGTDTQYF. CDR3 sequence (DNA): TGTGCCAGCAGCCGGGACAGAGGCACAGATACGCAGTATTTT.

V gene TRBV14 combines with J gene TRBJ1-5; D remains ambiguous. V was cut by 1 base and J by 3 bases, with 4 bases left in between. Germline CDR1 reads SGHDN; CDR2 reads FVKESK. This CDR3 is 13 amino acids long. The CDR3 bases are TGTGCCAGCAGCCAAGGACTCAATCAGCCCCAGCATTTT. Protein product: CASSQGLNQPQHF.

The chain couples TRBV6-5 to TRBJ1-2; D is possibly TRBD1 (5 bases). Germline values: CDR1 MNHEY, CDR2 SVGAGI. Trimming cost V 8 bases and J 7 bases, with 23 bases left between them. The length of the CDR3 is 15 residues. The CDR3 loop reads CASPGQRRETPGYTF. The CDR3 nucleotides read TGTGCCAGCCCGGGTCAACGCAGGGAAACGCCTGGCTACACCTTC.

This clone is labeled medium-sized. The chain joins TRBV11-3 to TRBJ1-1; D not resolved. V was cut by 8 bases and J by 11 bases, with 18 bases left in between. Germline V gene data show CDR1 as SGHNT and CDR2 as YENEEA. This CDR3 is built from 12 residues. The CDR3 here is CASGRRVTWAFF. The CDR3 DNA follows: TGTGCCAGCGGAAGACGGGTGACCTGGGCTTTCTTT.

The chain couples TRBV29-1 to TRBJ2-1; possible D gene TRBD1, 5 bases. This CDR3 has 14 residues. V was cut by 6 bases and J by 1 base, with 13 bases left in between. CDR1 SQVTM and CDR2 ANQGSEA come from the germline V gene. The CDR3 reads CSVRDSVSYNEQFF. As DNA, the CDR3 is TGCAGCGTCAGAGACAGCGTTTCCTACAATGAGCAGTTCTTC.

V is TRBV9 and J is TRBJ1-6; no clear D gene. V was clipped by 0 bases and J by 0 bases, with 4 bases between them. CDR3 size: 15 residues. CDR1 is SGDLS, CDR2 YYNGEE, per germline. The CDR3 is CASSVDSSYNSPLHF. The CDR3 DNA follows: TGTGCCAGCAGCGTAGACAGCTCCTATAATTCACCCCTCCACTTT. The whole variable domain, filled in from reference TRBV9 and TRBJ1-6, reads DSGVTQTPKHLITATGQRVTLRCSPRSGDLSVYWYQQSLDQGLQFLIQYYNGEERAKGNILERFSAQQFPDLHSELNLSSLELGDSALYFCASSVDSSYNSPLHFGNGTRLTVT.

CDR3 sequence reads: CASSRTGPNTGELFF. The CDR3, as DNA: TGCGCCAGCAGTAGGACAGGACCGAACACCGGGGAGCTGTTTTTT. The chain combines TRBV5-1 with TRBJ2-2, with 7 positions matching TRBD1. CDR3 size: 15 residues. J was trimmed by 0 bases and V by 5 bases; bases with no gene match: 4. Germline CDR1 SGHRS, CDR2 YFSETQ.

On this clone itself: The identical CDR3 is also encoded by other nucleotide sequences in the sample. The chain recombines TRBV12-5 with TRBJ1-1; the D gene is possibly TRBD1 (5 bases). Germline V gene data show CDR1 as LGHNT and CDR2 as FRNRAP. CDR3 length: 14 amino acids. V lost 7 bases, J lost 3 bases, and 15 bases lay in between. CDR3 nucleotide sequence: TGTGCTAGTGTTAGGACGGGGGAGGACACTGAAGCTTTCTTT. It encodes CASVRTGEDTEAFF.

CDR3 in DNA: TGTGCCATCAGTGACCAGGTCCCCATCATGATCTATGGCTACACCTTC. Translated, it gives CAISDQVPIMIYGYTF. The chain joins TRBV10-3 to TRBJ1-2; D gene unclear. The CDR3 runs 16 residues. Per the germline V gene, CDR1 is ENHRY and CDR2 is SYGVKD. Trimming cost V 3 bases and J 4 bases, with 18 bases left between them.

The chain uses TRBV29-1 and TRBJ1-2; perhaps TRBD1 as D (6 bases). There are 13 residues in the CDR3. V was shortened by 2 bases and J by 0 bases, with 7 bases between the two germline ends. From germline, CDR1 is SQVTM and CDR2 ANQGSEA. The CDR3 protein is CSVERTANYGYTF. The CDR3 DNA follows: TGCAGCGTTGAAAGGACAGCTAACTATGGCTACACCTTC.

The rearrangement links TRBV5-1 to TRBJ1-1; D not certain. The CDR3 loop spans 14 amino acids. Deletions cut 4 bases from V and 1 base from J, with 11 bases between. The germline CDR1 and CDR2 sequences are SGHRS and YFSETQ. The CDR3 region has the DNA TGCGCCAGCAGCCCCCCTAACAGGAACACTGAAGCTTTCTTT. Residues: CASSPPNRNTEAFF.

The chain carries TRBV15 and TRBJ2-4, with 8 bases lining up with TRBD1. The J segment lost 0 bases and the V segment lost 1 base, leaving 8 bases of the junction unmatched. The CDR3 runs to 18 residues. Germline V gene sequence: CDR1 LNHNV, CDR2 YYDKDF (reference sequence). The CDR3 here is CATSRAGTGTVAKNIQYF. The DNA of the CDR3 is TGTGCCACCAGCAGAGCTGGGACAGGCACAGTAGCCAAAAACATTCAGTACTTC.

This chain links TRBV5-4 with TRBJ2-3; no definite D call. Germline-derived CDR1 and CDR2 are SGHNT and YYREEE (reference sequence). This CDR3 has 13 amino acids. V was trimmed by 0 bases and J by 0 bases, leaving 2 bases between them. CDR3: CASSLASTDTQYF. The CDR3 DNA is TGTGCCAGCAGCTTGGCTAGCACAGATACGCAGTATTTT.

This chain joins TRBV7-9 and TRBJ2-5; 7 bases are shared with TRBD1. TRBJ2-7 explains the end of the DNA better; the J call may be wrong. The CDR3 is 13 amino acids. The germline CDR1 and CDR2 sequences are SEHNR and FQNEAQ (reference sequence). As DNA, the CDR3 is TGTGCCAGCACAATAGGGGGCAGTTACGAGCAGTACTTC. Translated: CASTIGGSYEQYF.

V gene TRBV28 combines with J gene TRBJ2-5, with 7 bases matching TRBD2. Germline-derived CDR1 and CDR2 are MDHEN and SYDVKM. This CDR3 has 16 residues. The junction had 9 bases not matched to a gene; V was cut back by 5 bases and J by 0 bases. In DNA form, the CDR3 reads TGTGCCAGCAGTCCTAGCGGAAGAATTTACCAAGAGACCCAGTACTTC. It encodes CASSPSGRIYQETQYF.

The chain employs TRBV29-1 and TRBJ2-7, with D unresolved. Germline lookup yields CDR1 SQVTM and CDR2 ANQGSEA. V gave up 6 bases and J gave up 3 bases, with 9 bases separating them. The CDR3 has 11 residues. CDR3 sequence reads: CSVFDFYEQYF. In nucleotides, the CDR3 is TGCAGCGTCTTCGACTTCTACGAGCAGTACTTC.

The sample holds one count of this clone. The chain links TRBV10-3 to TRBJ1-6; D is unclear. V lost 6 bases, J lost 5 bases, and 11 bases lay in between. The CDR3 runs 14 residues. Germline CDR1 ENHRY, CDR2 SYGVKD. CDR3 amino acids: CAIRSAGNNSPLHF. CDR3 nucleotide sequence: TGTGCCATCAGGTCAGCGGGTAATAATTCACCCCTCCACTTT.

In regard to this clone: This same CDR3 is encoded by further DNA sequences in the sample. The chain uses TRBV6-5 and TRBJ2-7; no clear D gene. V lost 0 bases, J lost 4 bases, and 7 bases lay in between. The CDR3 spans 13 residues. Germline CDR1 reads MNHEY; CDR2 reads SVGAGI. CDR3 nucleotides: TGTGCCAGCAGTTACTCCGCTAGTTACGAGCAGTACTTC. The encoded protein is CASSYSASYEQYF.

This chain joins TRBV2 and TRBJ2-7; a possible D gene is TRBD1 (6 bases). V was cut by 4 bases and J by 3 bases, with 7 bases left in between. Germline CDR1 SNHLY, CDR2 FYNNEI. The CDR3 is made up of 12 amino acids. The DNA for the CDR3 is TGTGCCAGCAGTGGGGACAACTACGAGCAGTACTTC. This sequence encodes CASSGDNYEQYF.